This is a list of T cell receptor beta chains from one sample in a study of OX40 agonist ivuxolimab in advanced cancers. This table comes from immunoSEQ multiplex PCR, and its TCRdb copy is limited to in-frame clones, with some not included. This sample has around 76,000 clones, with roughly 80% found just once. This sample comprised CD4+ or CD8+ T cells sorted from blood, obtained in a trial of the OX40 agonist ivuxolimab. The receptor set was obtained from an adult with an advanced solid tumor such as melanoma, head and neck, liver or kidney cancer. The CDR3 runs from the conserved cysteine through the conserved F or W. D genes are given only for firm matches. A clone size is listed for some rows: how often the clone was seen (once, few, many), or a class if it is expanded.

j_call v_call clone_size cdr3_length d_call cdr3_aa cdr3_nt
TRBJ1-6 TRBV19 . 17 TRBD1 CASSFSRRGQGQSPLHF TGTGCCAGTAGTTTCTCCCGTAGGGGACAGGGACAGTCACCCCTCCACTTT
TRBJ2-7 TRBV7-6 few 13 . CATSLNPAYEQYF TGTGCCACCTCTCTTAATCCTGCCTACGAGCAGTACTTC
TRBJ2-7 TRBV2 . 14 . CASSFGGTSYEQYF TGTGCCAGCAGTTTCGGCGGGACCTCCTACGAGCAGTACTTC
TRBJ1-3 TRBV19 few 15 . CASTHRETSGNTIYF TGTGCCAGTACCCACAGGGAAACCTCTGGAAACACCATATATTTT
TRBJ1-5 TRBV5-1 . 15 . CASSLGGVGDQPQHF TGCGCCAGCAGCTTAGGAGGGGTTGGAGATCAGCCCCAGCATTTT
TRBJ1-1 TRBV11-2 . 13 . CASSPSPGKGAFF TGTGCCAGCAGCCCGAGCCCAGGGAAAGGAGCTTTCTTT
TRBJ1-5 TRBV18 . 17 . CASSPPDGHFSNQPQHF TGTGCCAGCTCACCACCGGACGGACATTTTAGCAATCAGCCCCAGCATTTT
TRBJ2-3 TRBV6-1 . 13 . CASTLHSSDTQYF TGTGCCAGCACCTTACATAGCTCAGATACGCAGTATTTT
TRBJ2-7 TRBV9 . 14 . CASSVGTVPYEQYF TGTGCCAGCAGCGTTGGGACGGTTCCCTACGAGCAGTACTTC
TRBJ2-3 TRBV11-3 . 14 TRBD1 CASSSLAGGSTQYF TGTGCCAGCAGCTCACTGGCAGGGGGCAGTACGCAGTATTTT
TRBJ1-1 TRBV10-2 few 13 . CASSATSDTEAFF TGCGCCAGCAGCGCTACAAGTGACACTGAAGCTTTCTTT
TRBJ1-2 TRBV28 . 15 TRBD1 CTSGTGGWSLGGYTF TGTACCTCGGGGACAGGGGGCTGGTCTCTCGGTGGCTACACCTTC
TRBJ2-3 TRBV9 . 14 . CASSVLSRTDTQYF TGTGCCAGCAGCGTGTTGTCGCGCACAGATACGCAGTATTTT
TRBJ2-4 TRBV2 . 11 . CAGLRKNIQYF TGTGCCGGTCTGCGTAAAAACATTCAGTACTTC
TRBJ1-1 TRBV10-3 . 14 . CATKPVQGNTEAFF TGTGCCACCAAGCCAGTACAGGGAAACACTGAAGCTTTCTTT
TRBJ2-1 TRBV7-9 once 12 TRBD2 CASSASSGPRIF TGTGCCAGCAGCGCGTCTAGCGGTCCGAGGATCTTC
TRBJ2-3 TRBV7-9 once 14 . CASSFGLGGDTQYF TGTGCCAGCAGCTTCGGACTAGGGGGAGATACGCAGTATTTT
TRBJ1-3 TRBV9 . 15 . CASSAGSNSGNTIYF TGTGCCAGCAGCGCCGGGTCTAACTCTGGAAACACCATATATTTT
TRBJ2-7 TRBV11-2 . 15 . CASSPGSGSSYEQYF TGTGCCAGCAGCCCCGGAAGCGGCAGCTCCTACGAGCAGTACTTC
TRBJ2-5 TRBV2 . 15 . CASSELVFKWETQYF TGTGCCAGCAGTGAATTGGTTTTCAAGTGGGAGACCCAGTACTTC
TRBJ2-7 TRBV20-1 . 9 . CSAPYEQYF TGCAGTGCCCCATACGAGCAGTACTTC
TRBJ2-3 TRBV7-2 . 15 TRBD1 CASSFGTVRTDTQYF TGTGCCAGCAGCTTTGGGACAGTCCGCACAGATACGCAGTATTTT
TRBJ1-5 TRBV19 . 14 . CASSRPGLGWPQHF TGTGCCAGTAGCCGCCCGGGTTTGGGTTGGCCCCAGCATTTT
TRBJ2-1 TRBV10-2 . 14 TRBD2 CASRLRGGLDEQFF TGCGCCAGCAGGTTGCGGGGGGGTTTGGATGAGCAGTTCTTC
TRBJ2-5 TRBV2 . 13 . CASRSSEQETQYF TGTGCCAGCAGGTCTAGCGAACAAGAGACCCAGTACTTC
TRBJ1-1 TRBV29-1 . 14 . CSVLSQGWDTEAFF TGCAGCGTTCTGTCCCAGGGTTGGGACACTGAAGCTTTCTTT
TRBJ1-6 TRBV2 . 14 . CASSDGRGDSPLHF TGTGCCAGCAGTGATGGACGGGGGGATTCACCCCTCCACTTT
TRBJ1-1 TRBV2 . 11 . CASSMRGGAFF TGTGCCAGCAGTATGAGGGGTGGCGCTTTCTTT
TRBJ2-3 TRBV7-8 once 15 . CASSLGPGAQDTQYF TGTGCCAGCAGCTTAGGGCCAGGGGCACAAGATACGCAGTATTTT
TRBJ1-1 TRBV11-2 few 14 . CASSQTFISSEAFF TGTGCCAGCAGTCAGACTTTTATAAGCTCTGAAGCTTTCTTT
TRBJ1-2 TRBV28 . 13 . CASTARGNYGYTF TGTGCCAGCACCGCGAGGGGGAACTATGGCTACACCTTC
TRBJ1-2 TRBV28 many 11 . CASTLGYGYTF TGTGCCAGCACCTTGGGTTATGGCTACACCTTC
TRBJ1-3 TRBV19 . 15 . CASSKRAGQRNTIYF TGTGCCAGTAGTAAGCGTGCAGGGCAGAGAAACACCATATATTTT
TRBJ2-5 TRBV7-2 . 13 TRBD1 CASSTRDRETQYF TGTGCCAGCAGTACCAGGGACAGGGAGACCCAGTACTTC
TRBJ2-3 TRBV11-3 . 16 TRBD2 CASSLVSGGGTDTQYF TGTGCCAGCAGCTTAGTTAGCGGGGGTGGCACAGATACGCAGTATTTT
TRBJ1-6 TRBV27 . 13 . CASSLSASSPLHF TGTGCCAGCAGTTTATCGGCCTCTTCACCCCTCCACTTT
TRBJ2-3 TRBV11-2 . 15 . CASSLDGDSTDTQYF TGTGCCAGCAGCTTAGACGGGGACTCCACAGATACGCAGTATTTT
TRBJ2-1 TRBV6-6 . 15 . CASSYSREPADEQFF TGTGCCAGCAGTTATAGCCGGGAACCGGCCGATGAGCAGTTCTTC
TRBJ1-2 TRBV7-2 . 15 . CASSLETGRNYGYTF TGTGCCAGCAGCTTAGAGACGGGGCGCAACTATGGCTACACCTTC
TRBJ1-6 TRBV6-4 . 14 . CASSSDSYNSPLHF TGTGCCAGCAGTTCGGACAGTTATAATTCACCCCTCCACTTT